The T cell receptor (beta chain) described here comes from a study of cytomegalovirus exposure and HLA in healthy donors (dated by TCRdb to 2016 to 2017). A note on the overall study: According to an earlier analysis of around 600 of the donors, some 170 million T cells yielded 100 million or so unique TCR beta sequences and approximately 300 Gb of sequence data. An early release that covered more than 550 HLA-typed donors contained approximately 300 gigabases of sequencing data and tens of millions of unique TCR sequences. Of the 300 to 450 genotyped donors, approximately 81% were placed in the genetic ancestry cluster associated with self-reported Caucasian donors. The study aimed to test whether cataloging public T cell receptors could reveal signatures of past pathogen exposure. The T cell repertoires of 666 subjects were profiled by immunosequencing and related to cytomegalovirus serostatus. Besides the first cohort of 550 to 750 subjects, a separate validation cohort made up of over 95 different subjects was used. High-throughput TCR immunosequencing, statistical association of individual TCRs with disease status, and machine learning were combined to predict cytomegalovirus infection status. A later analysis re-analyzed previously published TCR beta repertoires from approximately 700 donors and added high-resolution HLA genotyping to study TCR occurrence patterns. In the later analysis, no new phenotypic data were used to find candidate immune exposures; instead, reliance was placed on TCR beta sequences and their occurrence across donors. An earlier analysis of 587 of the donors used high-throughput TCR beta sequencing to judge whether each TCR beta V gene segment behaved as functional or pseudogenic. Donor age, sex, ethnicity and CMV serostatus were compiled together with the repertoire data. A later genetic analysis took genome-wide SNP genotypes for 398 of the 666 donors and used that subset as a discovery cohort. All discovery cohort repertoires had been generated using a single sequencing platform. HLA typing covered class I and class II loci at four-digit resolution. The number of donors typed differed by locus, with about 629-630 for A, B, C, DRB1 and DQB1, more than 500 for DQA1, under 610 for DPA1, and approximately 470 for DPB1. Five DR-DQ haplotypes were handled as single units for association and clustering because linkage in the cohort was strong. On average, 235,054 unique TCR beta nucleotide sequences were sequenced per donor among more than 350 genotyped donors of the cohort, with roughly 20% of those sequences being non-productive. Broad study findings and their caveats: Because counts were too low, about 15 rarely observed V segments, including chromosome 9 orphons, were left out of the earlier analysis of roughly 600 of the donors. A later analysis found that HLA-associated TCR beta chains were more clonally expanded and had lower generation probabilities than equally common non-associated chains. An association between a missense DCLRE1C variant and V-gene and J-gene trimming of TCR beta chains was found in a later genetic analysis and replicated in an independent cohort. Because some donors lacked HLA typing at each locus, the association tests relied only on the typed subset. Cytomegalovirus status was reported to be diagnosed by the classifier with high specificity and sensitivity in both the original and validation cohorts. It was suggested by the authors that the approach could potentially be generalized to other disease states and immunological phenotypes. A later analysis reported that several top co-occurrence clusters appeared linked to parvovirus B19, influenza, CMV and Epstein-Barr virus. Linkage disequilibrium might explain the correlated functional status among segregating V segments, but an unknown experimental factor could not be excluded. The study listed around 160 TCR beta chains as associated with cytomegalovirus. A later genetic analysis reported fewer N-insertions in productive TCRs among donors in an Asian-associated ancestry cluster than the 666-donor mean. Assigning TCR associations to individual alleles was difficult when HLA alleles, especially DR and DQ, strongly co-occurred. Some IMGT-functional V segments, including TRBV6-2 and TRBV6-3, could not be distinguished by the 87-base-pair reads and were therefore excluded. Broadly in line with IMGT annotations, most TCR beta V segments showed up in productive rearrangements about 87% or about 30% of the time in an earlier analysis of approximately 600 of the donors. Three of the identified cytomegalovirus-associated TCR beta chains were confirmed in vitro to be specific for cytomegalovirus antigens. A group of highly shared sequence variants was considered likely to be a technical artifact of the sequencing pipeline. In a later analysis, TCR association rates were found to vary across HLA loci, with the most associated TCRs seen for DRB1 alleles and the fewest for HLA-C alleles. Most TCR sequences were observed very rarely across donors, whereas some public TCRs were present in many individuals. At a false discovery rate of 0.05, a later analysis linked around 15,000 TCR beta sequences to specific HLA alleles. Presence/absence analyses assumed roughly uniform sequencing depth across donors, an assumption that may not hold. According to a later analysis, most CMV-associated TCR beta chains appeared to be HLA-restricted, and the HLA associations seemed to be driven largely by CMV exposure. A further reported finding was that TCR beta sequences accurately predicted the HLA-A and HLA-B alleles for most subjects in the first cohort. The cohort was sequenced for TCR beta chains only, and without alpha or paired-chain data the features that could be detected were limited. CMV serostatus was the only immune exposure information available for the cohort.

Receptors were amplified or captured by the immunoSEQ multiplex PCR assay. For the multiplex PCR, a mixture combining 60 forward primers for TCR Vbeta segments and 13 reverse primers for TCR Jbeta segments was used. The CDR3 region of rearranged TCR beta genes was amplified from genomic DNA with a multiplex PCR assay. Amplified TCR beta libraries were sequenced as 87-base-pair reads on the Illumina HiSeq System. In the authors' own workflow: A later analysis counted about 82 million unique TCR beta chains across the 666 repertoires, and roughly 11 million of these chains were shared by at least two donors. Raw reads were error-corrected and collapsed into unique sequences with a nearest-neighbor algorithm that merged closely related sequences to remove PCR and sequencing errors. Alignment of CDR3 sequences to IMGT reference sequences was used to assign V, D and J gene segments. For a sequence to be retained, a match of at least six nucleotides to both a V gene segment and a J gene segment was required. Rearrangements were called productive when the CDR3 lacked stop codons and stayed in frame with V and J; all others were non-productive. Following IMGT convention, CDR3 was defined as the stretch from the second conserved V-encoded cysteine to the conserved J-encoded phenylalanine. The earlier analysis of about 590 of the donors excluded sequences that lacked an unambiguous match to a single V gene segment. An earlier analysis of several hundred of the donors classified V segments as functional when productive rearrangements were above 56.7% and as segregating when the standard deviation between donors was above 5%. A statistical classification framework was developed to diagnose cytomegalovirus status using the catalog of TCR beta chain sequences. V and J gene assignment, in a later analysis, came from comparing TCR nucleotide sequences with IMGT/GENE-DB human TR gene sequences. The TCRdist pipeline was used in a later analysis to assign CDR3 sequences and most-parsimonious VDJ recombination scenarios. In a later analysis, each TCR beta chain was defined by its CDR3 amino acid sequence together with its V-gene family, and reads lacking a unique V-gene family were excluded. In a later analysis, 550 to 650 highly shared, low-generation-probability nucleotide sequences were removed to address suspected cross-contamination and a sequencing artifact. In a later analysis, a clonal expansion index for each public chain was calculated from normalized within-repertoire ranks of inferred template counts. In a later analysis, generation probabilities were computed using a VDJ recombination model fitted to out-of-frame rearrangements, and the results were checked against IGoR. Hypergeometric tests were used in a later analysis to score TCR-TCR, TCR-HLA and TCR-CMV co-occurrence, with a repertoire-size bias correction applied to the TCR pairs. To estimate false discovery rates, a later analysis permuted the HLA or CMV assignments 20 times. A later analysis grouped co-occurring TCRs with DBSCAN, adding TCRdist sequence similarity when clustering within HLA-allele-positive subsets. Repertoires with fewer than 30,000 or more than 120,000 public chains, plus five repertoires with anomalous nucleotide sharing, were excluded from co-occurrence clustering. In its TCRdb copy, this immuneACCESS table keeps in-frame sequences only and misses some clones. Where compared with another copy, unresolved V genes explain less than half of these, and the others have no known cause. V, J and clone size are taken as reported in that table, and D and trimming were inferred from the DNA itself. For this sample there are about 160,000 clones; 70% to 90% appear just once. The ten largest clones add up to 0.75% to 0.9% of the sample.

With respect to this clone: It has no known antigen specificity. Per-nucleotide qualities are absent, and no much larger clonotype sits a single base away.

The germline V gene provides CDR1 SGHTA and CDR2 FQGNSA. Clipping removes 5 bases from V and 1 base from J, with 12 as the unmatched junction base count. The CDR3 starts with the cysteine, ends with the phenylalanine, and has 18 residues. The only DNA kept is the CDR3, 54 bases in frame from the first base. The cohort consisted of some 670 healthy bone marrow donors. At the time of sampling, all cohort members were nominally healthy, though unrecorded immune exposures were likely present. The donor was CMV seronegative and was included in the group of around 320 seronegative cohort members. A peripheral blood sample was collected from each donor, and TCR beta sequencing was performed on peripheral blood mononuclear cells. Genomic DNA extraction from the blood cell samples was performed with the Qiagen DNeasy Blood Extraction Kit.

The clonotype originates from a woman younger than 35 in good health and CMV-seronegative. In this chain, TRBV7-2 is recombined with TRBJ2-5; 11 bases in between match TRBD2. The specimen was PBMCs. The encoded CDR3 is CASSPRSRLAGIQETQYF. The sequence in DNA is TGTGCCAGCAGCCCACGCTCAAGACTAGCGGGAATCCAAGAGACCCAGTACTTC.